The 21 T cell receptor beta chains below were found in one sample sequenced in a study of T cells in Graves' hyperthyroidism and ophthalmopathy. Amplification of TCR beta CDR3 regions used RNA as the template. RT-PCR in the first round (using the HTBI primer set) targeted the TCR CDR3. TCRdb passed the multiplex PCR reads through MiXCR, listing each CDR3 protein once. The data show approximately 58,000 distinct CDR3 sequences, roughly 50% seen once. Sequenced sample: blood. These receptors originate from a woman younger than 45 with Graves' ophthalmopathy.

This clonotype was seen at least ten times. CDR3 nucleotide sequence: TGTGCCAGCAGGCTAGCACAGCCAGCAGGGGGGCAGTTCTTC. Amino acids: CASRLAQPAGGQFF. The chain combines TRBV6-1 with TRBJ2-1, with 7 bases matching TRBD1. With 6 bases clipped from V and 12 bases from J, the junction kept 14 bases outside the gene matches. Germline V gives CDR1 MNHNS, CDR2 SASEGT. The CDR3 sequence is 14 residues long.

Worth noting for this clonotype: Because the CDR3's place on the DNA is in doubt, the DNA is left out and the CDR3 is given as listed by TCRdb. V usage is TRBV11-2 and J usage is TRBJ1-2. Germline V gene data show CDR1 as SGHAT and CDR2 as FQNNGV. Inclusive of both ends, the CDR3 amounts to 20 amino acids. This CDR3 is CASSFYICSASPTGNYGYTF.

In its sample, this clonotype was seen many times. The rearrangement uses TRBV20-1 and TRBJ2-5; D not resolved. The CDR3 totals 13 residues. The ends were cut back, 3 bases at V and 7 bases at J, with 15 bases in the middle. Germline V CDR1 and CDR2: DFQATT, SNEGSKA (reference sequence). The CDR3: CSASSDGWGTQYF. The CDR3 DNA follows: TGCAGTGCTAGCTCGGACGGATGGGGGACCCAGTACTTC.

Ten or more counts support this clonotype. The chain carries TRBV4-1 and TRBJ2-7; D not resolved. Trimming cost V 3 bases and J 2 bases, with 20 bases left between them. CDR1 is MGHRA and CDR2 is YSYEKL in the germline V gene. The CDR3 is made up of 17 amino acids. The CDR3 region is CASSQGSILVNAYEQYF. The DNA for the CDR3 is TGCGCCAGCAGCCAGGGCTCCATTTTGGTGAACGCCTACGAGCAGTACTTC.

In this sample, this clonotype turned up a few times. The chain uses TRBV7-7 and TRBJ2-1, with TRBD2 matching over 7 bases. J lost 4 bases, V lost 8 bases, and 11 bases had no gene match. CDR1 and CDR2 from the germline V gene are SSHAT and FNYEAQ (reference sequence). This CDR3 has 15 residues. The CDR3 coding sequence is TGTGCCAGCCTGATGAGCGGGAAGGCTTACAATGAGCAGTTCTTC. Translation: CASLMSGKAYNEQFF.

This clonotype showed up many times. This chain links TRBV28 with TRBJ2-7; 7 bases align to TRBD2. V gave up 6 bases and J gave up 5 bases; unmatched junction bases: 7. The CDR3 is made up of 13 amino acids. CDR1 and CDR2 (germline): MDHEN, SYDVKM. The CDR3 here is CASRGGDDHEQYF. CDR3 DNA sequence: TGTGCCAGCAGGGGGGGGGACGACCACGAGCAGTACTTC.

This clonotype was recorded once. The V and J genes are TRBV20-1 and TRBJ1-2; D is ambiguous. The V gene lost 0 bases and the J gene lost 2 bases, with 10 bases spanning the gap. The CDR3 has 14 amino acids. Germline V gives CDR1 DFQATT, CDR2 SNEGSKA (reference sequence). CDR3 region: CSARDRGQNYGYTF. CDR3 nucleotide sequence: TGCAGTGCTAGAGATCGAGGGCAGAACTATGGCTACACCTTC.

A remark on this clonotype: Given a much more abundant clone one base away, this may be a read error. In this CDR3 the conserved last residue, phenylalanine or tryptophan, is missing, so a read error is likely. The chain uses TRBV28 and TRBJ1-1, with D possibly matching TRBD1 (6 bases). The V and J ends lost 3 bases and 4 bases respectively, with 9 bases between them. The CDR3 is 13 amino acids. Germline CDR1 MDHEN, CDR2 SYDVKM. The CDR3 DNA is TGTGCCAGCAGTTTTAGGGGGGTCACTGAAGCTTTCTGT. The encoded protein is CASSFRGVTEAFC.

The chain uses TRBV11-2 and TRBJ1-2; tentative D call: TRBD1 (5 bases). CDR3 length equals 13 residues. V lost 4 bases to trimming and J lost 8 bases, with 14 bases between them. The germline gives CDR1 SGHAT, CDR2 FQNNGV. CDR3 DNA: TGTGCCAGCAGCTCGCCCTGGGGGGAGGGCTACACCTTC. Protein product: CASSSPWGEGYTF.

This clonotype has ten or more counts. Written as DNA, the CDR3 is TGTGCCAGCAGGCAACAGGGACGGCGGGAAAAACTGTTTTTT. Translating it yields CASRQQGRREKLFF. The chain links TRBV11-2 to TRBJ1-4, with TRBD1 as a possible D gene (6 bases). The CDR3 is 14 residues long. Germline lookup yields CDR1 SGHAT and CDR2 FQNNGV. V was cut by 6 bases and J by 8 bases, with 16 bases left in between.

Notes on this clonotype: The conserved final phenylalanine or tryptophan is absent from the CDR3, which likely points to a read error. V is TRBV5-6 and J is TRBJ2-2, with 9 bases identical to TRBD2. The V and J ends lost 6 bases and 5 bases, in that order; junction bases with no gene match: 20. The CDR3 totals 19 residues. The germline gives CDR1 SGHDT, CDR2 YYEEEE. This CDR3 reads CASNPPSGTSGRKTGELFV. DNA of the CDR3: TGTGCCAGCAACCCCCCGTCGGGGACGAGCGGGAGGAAGACCGGGGAGCTGTTTGTT.

This clonotype was seen many times. The rearrangement uses TRBV7-9 and TRBJ2-3; D gene unclear. V was cut by 5 bases and J by 8 bases, with 20 bases left in between. Germline V gene sequence: CDR1 SEHNR, CDR2 FQNEAQ (reference sequence). There are 15 residues in the CDR3. Here the CDR3 reads CASSPTELVQGTQYF. DNA for the CDR3: TGTGCCAGCAGCCCAACCGAGCTAGTCCAAGGTACGCAGTATTTT.

Comment on this clonotype: This clone may be a read error of a much larger clone one base away. V gene TRBV11-2 combines with J gene TRBJ1-2, with TRBD1 matching 7 bases. The CDR3 sequence is 16 residues long. Trimming at V came to 4 bases and at J to 7 bases, leaving 15 bases not matched to a gene. Germline values: CDR1 SGHAT, CDR2 FQNNGV. DNA of the CDR3: TGTGCCAGCAGCTCCGACAGGGCGAGATGGGTCTGTGGCTACACCTTC. It encodes CASSSDRARWVCGYTF.

This clonotype showed up many times. The chain joins TRBV20-1 to TRBJ2-1, with 10 bases matching TRBD2. This CDR3 contains 13 residues. Germline CDR1 DFQATT, CDR2 SNEGSKA (reference sequence). The ends lost 6 bases at V and 5 bases at J; junction bases unmatched: 4. This CDR3 is CSAKTSGHNEQFF. The CDR3 DNA is TGCAGTGCCAAGACTAGCGGGCACAATGAGCAGTTCTTC.

This clonotype was counted ten times or more. The chain combines TRBV6-1 with TRBJ1-2; D uncertain. This CDR3 spans 13 amino acids. The germline V gene has CDR1 MNHNS and CDR2 SASEGT. Trimming cost V 0 bases and J 8 bases, with 10 bases left between them. CDR3 loop: CASSEAGFKGYTF. CDR3 nucleotides: TGTGCCAGCAGTGAAGCAGGGTTTAAGGGCTACACCTTC.

J is TRBJ2-7 and V is TRBV5-1, with D perhaps matching TRBD2 (6 bases). This CDR3 is built from 14 residues. V gave up 5 bases and J gave up 0 bases, with 12 bases separating them. Germline CDR1 SGHRS, CDR2 YFSETQ. CDR3 sequence: CASSLSGDSYEQYF. CDR3 DNA sequence: TGCGCCAGCAGTTTGTCGGGGGACTCCTACGAGCAGTACTTC.

This clonotype was detected many times. The V gene is TRBV9, the J gene TRBJ2-1, with D perhaps matching TRBD1 (5 bases). Looked up from germline, CDR1 is SGDLS and CDR2 is YYNGEE. This CDR3 is 14 amino acids long. The V end was cut by 0 bases, the J end by 7 bases, with 11 bases between. The CDR3 DNA is TGTGCCAGCAGCGTAGAGGGGTCCGTAAATGAGCAGTTCTTC. Amino acids: CASSVEGSVNEQFF.

This clonotype was recorded at least ten times. The CDR3 loop is CASSLEGGLNQPQHF. The CDR3 DNA sequence: TGTGCCAGCAGCCTCGAGGGGGGACTCAATCAGCCCCAGCATTTT. The V gene is TRBV9, the J gene TRBJ1-5; tentative D call: TRBD1 (6 bases). The germline V gene has CDR1 SGDLS and CDR2 YYNGEE. Trimming took off 4 bases at V and 3 bases at J, with 14 bases between the two ends. There are 15 residues in the CDR3.

The table lists this clonotype with many counts. The germline gene is not matched at one end of the junction; a read error may be the cause. This sequence joins TRBV7-3 and TRBJ2-7; D is unresolved. The CDR3 has 10 residues. Germline-derived CDR1 and CDR2 are SGHTA and FQGTGA. The CDR3 region is CASSSGPRSF. The DNA of the CDR3 is TGTGCCAGCAGCTCCGGACCACGGAGCTTC.

The genes are TRBV20-1 and TRBJ2-2, with TRBD2 matching over 8 bases. This CDR3 contains 13 residues. CDR1 is DFQATT, CDR2 SNEGSKA, per germline (reference sequence). J was trimmed by 5 bases and V by 3 bases; bases with no gene match: 2. The chain's CDR3 is CSASGRGTGELFF. For the CDR3, the DNA is TGCAGTGCTAGCGGGAGGGGAACCGGGGAGCTGTTTTTT.

The CDR3 DNA follows: TGTGCCAGCAGCCAGACGGCGAGCGGGGAAGCTTTCTTT. Translation gives CASSQTASGEAFF. V is TRBV16 and J is TRBJ1-1; D not certain. This CDR3 spans 13 amino acids. CDR1 KGHSY and CDR2 FQNENV come from the germline V gene. V was cut by 3 bases and J by 8 bases, with 13 bases left in between.